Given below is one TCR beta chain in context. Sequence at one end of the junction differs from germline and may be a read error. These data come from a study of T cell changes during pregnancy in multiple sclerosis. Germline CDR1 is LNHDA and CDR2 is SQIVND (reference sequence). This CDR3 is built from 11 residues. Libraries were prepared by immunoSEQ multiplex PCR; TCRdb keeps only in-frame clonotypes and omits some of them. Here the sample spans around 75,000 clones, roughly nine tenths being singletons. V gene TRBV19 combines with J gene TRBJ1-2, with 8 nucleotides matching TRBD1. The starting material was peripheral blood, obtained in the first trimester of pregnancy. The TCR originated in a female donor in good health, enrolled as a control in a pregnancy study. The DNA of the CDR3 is TGTGCCAGTAGTACGGACAGGGTCCCCTTCTTC. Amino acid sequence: CASSTDRVPFF. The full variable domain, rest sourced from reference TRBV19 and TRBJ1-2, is DGGITQSPKYLFRKEGQNVTLSCEQNLNHDAMYWYRQDPGQGLRLIYYSQIVNDFQKGDIAEGYSVSREKKESFPLTVTSAQKNPTAFYLCASSTDRVPFFGSGTRLTVV.